Shown below are 27 T cell receptor beta chains from a single sample sequenced in a study of cytomegalovirus exposure and HLA in healthy donors. The PCR ran on 60 Vbeta and 13 Jbeta primers. Profiling relied on immunoSEQ multiplex PCR, and the TCRdb table lists in-frame clones only, not all of them. The table shows some 130,000 clones, with approximately 70% occurring only once. Sequencing was carried out using PBMCs. These receptors all stem from a human donor in good health.

This clone was detected only a few times. The chain combines TRBV19 with TRBJ1-3; D call uncertain. V shed 5 bases and J shed 0 bases, with 14 bases lying between them. The CDR3 consists of 16 residues. Germline lookup yields CDR1 LNHDA and CDR2 SQIVND (reference sequence). The CDR3 sequence: CASSVRTGSSGNTIYF. Here the CDR3 DNA reads TGTGCCAGTAGTGTGAGGACGGGGAGCTCTGGAAACACCATATATTTT.

The chain employs TRBV18 and TRBJ2-5, with D possibly TRBD2 on 5 matching bases. The end of the DNA is better explained by TRBJ2-7, so the J call may be wrong. The CDR3 consists of 13 residues. Germline V gene sequence: CDR1 KGHSH, CDR2 LQKENI. The DNA for the CDR3 is TGTGCCAGCGGTGACGGGGTGGGGAACGAGCAGTACTTC. This codes for CASGDGVGNEQYF.

The chain recombines TRBV27 with TRBJ1-1, with D possibly being TRBD1 (5 bases). The CDR3 runs to 15 residues. V lost 0 bases and J lost 8, with 16 bases in between. From germline, CDR1 is MNHEY and CDR2 SMNVEV (reference sequence). The CDR3, as DNA: TGTGCCAGCAGTTTATCGGGGGGGGGACGGGTAGAAGCTTTCTTT. It specifies CASSLSGGGRVEAFF.

The chain has TRBV14 and TRBJ2-1, with 7 bases lining up with TRBD1. The CDR3 sequence is 13 residues long. In germline, CDR1 is SGHDN, CDR2 FVKESK. V gave up 7 bases and J gave up 10 bases; unmatched junction bases: 10. CDR3 in amino acids: CASNIQGFGEQFF. Here the CDR3 DNA reads TGTGCCAGCAATATACAGGGGTTTGGGGAGCAGTTCTTC.

About this clone itself: The same CDR3 arises from other DNA sequences in this sample as well. The chain joins TRBV28 to TRBJ2-7; 10 bases align to TRBD1. Germline-derived CDR1 and CDR2 are MDHEN and SYDVKM. CDR3 length: 14 residues. With 6 bases clipped from V and 0 bases from J, the junction kept 2 bases outside the gene matches. CDR3 nucleotides: TGTGCCAGCAGCCGGGACAGGGGCTCCTACGAGCAGTACTTC. Translating gives CASSRDRGSYEQYF.

The chain has TRBV11-1 and TRBJ2-2; no firm D call. The CDR3 spans 15 residues. Trimming left V 3 bases short and J 0 bases short, with 8 bases between. Germline CDR1 SGHAT, CDR2 FQDESV (reference sequence). The CDR3 bases are TGTGCCAGCAGCTTGCGGAACGCGAACACCGGGGAGCTGTTTTTT. Translation: CASSLRNANTGELFF.

The chain recombines TRBV11-2 with TRBJ2-7; D is uncertain. CDR1 and CDR2 from the germline V gene are SGHAT and FQNNGV. V lost 0 bases and J lost 4, with 10 bases in between. The CDR3 is 14 amino acids. The CDR3 protein is CASSLEGLRYEQYF. The CDR3 DNA sequence: TGTGCCAGCAGCTTAGAGGGCCTCCGGTACGAGCAGTACTTC.

DNA for the CDR3: TGTGCCAGCAGTGGGGCAGCGGGAAAGCTCTCCTACGAGCAGTACTTC. Translated: CASSGAAGKLSYEQYF. V is TRBV2 and J is TRBJ2-7, with 7 bases lining up with TRBD2. The CDR3 consists of 16 residues. V lost 4 bases and J lost 0; bases outside the gene matches: 9. The germline CDR1 and CDR2 sequences are SNHLY and FYNNEI. The whole variable domain, remainder taken from reference TRBV2 and TRBJ2-7, is EPEVTQTPSHQVTQMGQEVILRCVPISNHLYFYWYRQILGQKVEFLVSFYNNEISEKSEIFDDQFSVERPDGSNFTLKIRSTKLEDSAMYFCASSGAAGKLSYEQYFGPGTRLTVT.

The V and J genes are TRBV28 and TRBJ1-5, with 8 bases aligning to TRBD1. Looked up from germline, CDR1 is MDHEN and CDR2 is SYDVKM. This CDR3 is 17 amino acids long. V was clipped by 6 bases and J by 0 bases; unmatched bases: 10. Here the CDR3 reads CASRDRDRSYSNQPQHF. The CDR3, as DNA: TGTGCCAGCAGGGACCGGGACAGGTCGTATAGCAATCAGCCCCAGCATTTT.

J is TRBJ2-7 and V is TRBV6-5; D not certain. The CDR3 covers 10 residues. V lost 6 bases and J lost 7, with 7 bases in between. CDR1 and CDR2 (germline): MNHEY, SVGAGI. DNA for the CDR3: TGTGCCAGCAGCCGCGGAGAGCAGTACTTC. Protein product: CASSRGEQYF.

The rearrangement uses TRBV2 and TRBJ2-7; 8 positions match TRBD2. Germline-derived CDR1 and CDR2 are SNHLY and FYNNEI. After removal of 9 bases from V and 6 bases from J, the junction contained 10 bases not matched to a gene. CDR3 length equals 13 residues. The chain's CDR3 is CARPGDSGIEQYF. CDR3 DNA: TGTGCCAGACCGGGAGATAGCGGGATCGAGCAGTACTTC.

This chain uses TRBV5-4 with TRBJ2-3; D possibly corresponds to TRBD1 (5 bases). Germline assignment: CDR1 SGHNT and CDR2 YYREEE (reference sequence). V shed 4 bases and J shed 1 base, with 10 bases lying between them. The CDR3 is made up of 14 amino acids. The CDR3 protein is CASSEPTGTDTQYF. The CDR3 DNA sequence: TGTGCCAGCAGCGAGCCGACAGGCACAGATACGCAGTATTTT.

The sample holds a few counts of this clone. The chain uses TRBV7-9 and TRBJ2-7; D may be TRBD1 (6 bases). The CDR3 is made up of 14 amino acids. CDR1 SEHNR and CDR2 FQNEAQ come from the germline V gene (reference sequence). Trimming shortened V by 3 bases and J by 5 bases, and 14 bases separated the two germline ends. CDR3 region: CASSLPDRLDEQYF. CDR3 nucleotides: TGTGCCAGCAGCTTGCCCGACAGGTTAGACGAGCAGTACTTC.

For the CDR3, the DNA is TGTGCCAGCAGGACAGGGGGCTCGTACAATGAGCAGTTCTTC. Its protein product is CASRTGGSYNEQFF. This sequence joins TRBV28 and TRBJ2-1, with 10 bases matching TRBD1. Germline values: CDR1 MDHEN, CDR2 SYDVKM. Trimming removed 6 bases from V and 4 bases from J; junction bases left unmatched: 3. The CDR3 sequence is 14 residues long.

This chain joins TRBV6-5 and TRBJ2-7, with 7 positions matching TRBD1. Germline CDR1 is MNHEY and CDR2 is SVGAGI. V shed 0 bases, J shed 2 bases, and the junction held 4 bases outside the gene matches. The CDR3 spans 15 residues. CDR3 coding DNA: TGTGCCAGCAGTTACTCAAGAGGGGGCACCTACGAGCAGTACTTC. Its protein product is CASSYSRGGTYEQYF.

The rearrangement links TRBV28 to TRBJ2-1, with TRBD2 matching over 11 bases. This CDR3 has 14 residues. Germline V lookup: CDR1 MDHEN, CDR2 SYDVKM. V shed 7 bases, J shed 3 bases, and the junction held 2 bases outside the gene matches. The CDR3 here is CASKGTSGYNEQFF. Here the CDR3 DNA reads TGTGCCAGCAAGGGGACTAGCGGCTACAATGAGCAGTTCTTC.

This CDR3 is CASSYGHGLPPLHF. The CDR3 bases are TGTGCCAGCAGTTACGGGCACGGTTTACCACCCCTCCACTTT. This sequence joins TRBV6-6 and TRBJ1-6; D unresolved. Germline V gene sequence: CDR1 MNHNY, CDR2 SVGAGI (reference sequence). V lost 2 bases and J 11 bases, leaving 13 bases between the germline ends. The CDR3 extends over 14 amino acids.

This clone was observed a few times. The rearrangement links TRBV10-1 to TRBJ1-1; 7 bases align to TRBD1. Germline loops: CDR1 WNHNN, CDR2 SYGVQD (reference sequence). The CDR3 sequence is 14 residues long. V lost 7 bases, J lost 11 bases, and 16 bases stayed unmatched. The CDR3 spells CASKLTWRGRMAFF. The CDR3 bases are TGCGCCAGCAAACTCACATGGAGGGGGCGGATGGCTTTCTTT.

The chain is built from TRBV2 and TRBJ2-1; D possibly corresponds to TRBD2 (6 bases). Germline V gene lookup returns CDR1 SNHLY and CDR2 FYNNEI. This CDR3 is built from 14 residues. Trimming took off 2 bases at V and 6 bases at J, with 11 bases between the two ends. The CDR3 spells CASSEWRGGNEQFF. Written as DNA, the CDR3 is TGTGCCAGCAGTGAATGGAGGGGAGGCAATGAGCAGTTCTTC.

J is TRBJ2-7 and V is TRBV20-1, with D possibly being TRBD1 (7 bases). With 8 bases removed from V and 5 bases from J, the gap between germline ends came to 13 bases. CDR3 length equals 11 residues. Looked up from germline, CDR1 is DFQATT and CDR2 is SNEGSKA (reference sequence). This chain's CDR3 is CSPRGVNEQYF. In nucleotides, the CDR3 is TGCAGTCCCAGGGGGGTCAACGAGCAGTACTTC.

This clone was picked up a small number of times. The gene calls are TRBV23-1 and TRBJ1-3, with 12 bases aligning to TRBD1. TRBV23-1 has ORF status, its function being uncertain. The CDR3 covers 19 residues. The V and J ends lost 1 base and 0 bases, in that order; junction bases with no gene match: 7. The CDR3 sequence: CASSQWIGTGGHSGNTIYF. In DNA form, the CDR3 reads TGCGCCAGCAGTCAATGGATTGGGACAGGGGGCCACTCTGGAAACACCATATATTTT.

V and J are TRBV20-1 and TRBJ1-2; D remains unclear. Trimming cost V 7 bases and J 8 bases, with 11 bases left between them. The V gene's germline CDR1 is DFQATT and CDR2 SNEGSKA (reference sequence). CDR3 length equals 10 residues. This chain's CDR3 is CSVGVTGYTF. DNA of the CDR3: TGCAGTGTCGGGGTTACGGGCTACACCTTC.

The chain combines TRBV11-2 with TRBJ2-3; D not resolved. Germline V CDR1 and CDR2: SGHAT, FQNNGV. The V gene lost 5 bases and the J gene lost 1 base, with 16 bases spanning the gap. The CDR3 sequence is 16 residues long. Here the CDR3 DNA reads TGTGCCAGCAGCCCCTTCACTGGAGTGGGCACAGATACGCAGTATTTT. It encodes CASSPFTGVGTDTQYF.

This clone was counted between two and nine times. In DNA, the CDR3 is TGCGCCAGCAGCCAATGGATCGGGGGGAACACTGAAGCTTTCTTT. The encoded protein is CASSQWIGGNTEAFF. The chain combines TRBV4-1 with TRBJ1-1; possible D gene TRBD1, 5 bases. The CDR3 runs 15 residues. Per the germline V gene, CDR1 is MGHRA and CDR2 is YSYEKL. Trimming left V 2 bases short and J 1 base short, with 11 bases between.

CDR3 coding DNA: TGTGCCAGCAGCGAAGACAGGGTTACCGGGGAGCTGTTTTTT. Amino acid sequence: CASSEDRVTGELFF. V and J are TRBV7-8 and TRBJ2-2, with 7 bases matching TRBD1. The germline V gene encodes CDR1 SGHVS and CDR2 FQNEAQ. V was clipped by 5 bases and J by 5 bases; unmatched bases: 5. The CDR3 length is 14 residues.

V usage is TRBV28 and J usage is TRBJ1-2; D unclear. CDR3 size: 14 residues. V was shortened by 8 bases and J by 4 bases, with 17 bases between the two germline ends. Germline lookup yields CDR1 MDHEN and CDR2 SYDVKM. The CDR3 bases are TGTGCCAGCGGCGCGGCGGAGCTGATCTATGGCTACACCTTC. The encoded protein is CASGAAELIYGYTF.

The chain joins TRBV5-1 to TRBJ2-5, with TRBD2 matching over 14 bases. The germline V gene has CDR1 SGHRS and CDR2 YFSETQ. The CDR3 is 16 residues long. V was pared by 3 bases and J by 5 bases, with 6 bases of the junction left unmatched. This CDR3 is CASSSGLAGVLETQYF. CDR3 nucleotide sequence: TGCGCCAGCAGCTCGGGACTAGCGGGAGTTTTGGAGACCCAGTACTTC.